This T cell receptor beta chain was recorded in a study of blood T cells in healthy people across ages. Looking at the study overall: Template switching retrieved approximately one barcoded beta molecule for each two T cells.

PCR was performed a second time for about 7 to 12 cycles using a sample-barcoded 5' primer and a J-beta primer mix. Each cDNA molecule was tagged by a template-switch adaptor with 12 random nucleotides. One entry per CDR3 protein, called by TCRdb with MiXCR from the 5' RACE reads. Seen here are roughly 700,000 distinct CDR3 sequences, around 48% observed once, and the top ten hold roughly 30%. Sample donors were healthy Caucasian individuals that came from Russia, aged roughly 6 to 100. Germline V gene sequence: CDR1 DFQATT, CDR2 SNEGSKA (reference sequence). This CDR3 has 17 residues. Trimming pared 2 bases from V and 7 bases from J, leaving 27 bases between.

The J gene is TRBJ2-7, the V gene TRBV20-1; either TRBD1 or TRBD2 may supply D (5 bases each). This clonotype was obtained from an older woman in good health. The source material was blood. The CDR3 DNA reads as TGCAGTGCTAGACCGACCCTCCGGGACCGTTACCTCTTGGAGCAGTACTTC. It encodes CSARPTLRDRYLLEQYF.